The rows below give T cell receptor beta chains drawn from one sample of a study of monozygotic twins with cystic fibrosis. The protocol was immunoSEQ multiplex PCR, while the TCRdb copy is restricted to in-frame clones and leaves out a portion. Among around 15,000 clones listed, around 89% were seen once. Material for sequencing was blood. These TCRs come from a boy younger than 18 with cystic fibrosis. CDR3s include the opening cysteine and the closing phenylalanine or tryptophan. Each record gives: CDR3 DNA, CDR3 protein, D gene, V gene, J gene, clone size. The D gene is left open where the match is weak. The size entry is marked missing in some rows and otherwise reads once, few, many or a size class.

cdr3_nt: TGCAGCGTTACAGGGGCGAAAGAGACCCAGTACTTC
cdr3_aa: CSVTGAKETQYF
d_call: TRBD1
v_call: TRBV29-1
j_call: TRBJ2-5
clone_size: once

cdr3_nt: TGTGCCAGTCGGCTAATTGGGGAGGGCCCTCGTAATGAGCAGTTCTTC
cdr3_aa: CASRLIGEGPRNEQFF
d_call: TRBD2
v_call: TRBV19
j_call: TRBJ2-1
clone_size: once

cdr3_nt: TGTGCCAGCAGGTTCACATTCGATAATGATACGCAGTATTTT
cdr3_aa: CASRFTFDNDTQYF
d_call: .
v_call: TRBV27
j_call: TRBJ2-3
clone_size: .

cdr3_nt: TGTGCCAGCAGTAGCGGGGGGGCCACCGGGGAGCTGTTTTTT
cdr3_aa: CASSSGGATGELFF
d_call: TRBD2
v_call: TRBV6-5
j_call: TRBJ2-2
clone_size: .

cdr3_nt: TGCGCCAGCAGCCCAACGGCGAGCTCTTCCTATGGCTACACCTTC
cdr3_aa: CASSPTASSSYGYTF
d_call: .
v_call: TRBV4-1
j_call: TRBJ1-2
clone_size: .

cdr3_nt: TGCGCCAGCCAGGCGAACACCGGGGAGCTGTTTTTT
cdr3_aa: CASQANTGELFF
d_call: .
v_call: TRBV10-1
j_call: TRBJ2-2
clone_size: .

cdr3_nt: TGTGCCAGCAGCTTGTATAACACCAAAGCAACCGGGGAGCTGTTTTTT
cdr3_aa: CASSLYNTKATGELFF
d_call: .
v_call: TRBV5-6
j_call: TRBJ2-2
clone_size: .

cdr3_nt: TGTGCCAGCAGCCTAAGGACAGCTGCGAACACCGGGGAGCTGTTTTTT
cdr3_aa: CASSLRTAANTGELFF
d_call: .
v_call: TRBV7-8
j_call: TRBJ2-2
clone_size: once

cdr3_nt: TGTGCCAGTACCGCGATTAGCCGAGGTAACTATGGCTACACCTTC
cdr3_aa: CASTAISRGNYGYTF
d_call: .
v_call: TRBV19
j_call: TRBJ1-2
clone_size: few

cdr3_nt: TGCGCCAGCAGCCAATTTGACCGATCGAAGTACGAGCAGTACTTC
cdr3_aa: CASSQFDRSKYEQYF
d_call: .
v_call: TRBV4-1
j_call: TRBJ2-7
clone_size: .

cdr3_nt: TGTGCCAGCAGCCGGCCAGGGCTCGGTGAAAAACTGTTTTTT
cdr3_aa: CASSRPGLGEKLFF
d_call: .
v_call: TRBV13
j_call: TRBJ1-4
clone_size: .

cdr3_nt: TGTGCCATCAGTGATCGTAGGGACGCCTACGAGCAGTACTTC
cdr3_aa: CAISDRRDAYEQYF
d_call: .
v_call: TRBV10-3
j_call: TRBJ2-7
clone_size: few

cdr3_nt: TGTGCCAGCAGTGAAGAGGGACGGCCAAACTATGGCTACACCTTC
cdr3_aa: CASSEEGRPNYGYTF
d_call: .
v_call: TRBV6-1
j_call: TRBJ1-2
clone_size: .

cdr3_nt: TGTGCCAGCTACCTCTTCGGACGTCTCGTAACTGAAGCTTTCTTT
cdr3_aa: CASYLFGRLVTEAFF
d_call: .
v_call: TRBV28
j_call: TRBJ1-1
clone_size: .

cdr3_nt: TGTGCCAGCAGTTACGCTCCAGGGGGTCCTGGCTACACCTTC
cdr3_aa: CASSYAPGGPGYTF
d_call: TRBD1
v_call: TRBV6-5
j_call: TRBJ1-2
clone_size: few

cdr3_nt: TGTGCTAGTGGTTTGGTAGTAGGGACCAATCAGCCCCAGCATTTT
cdr3_aa: CASGLVVGTNQPQHF
d_call: .
v_call: TRBV12-5
j_call: TRBJ1-5
clone_size: .

cdr3_nt: TGTGCCAGCAGCGAGACAGGGGATTTAACAGAGACCCAGTACTTC
cdr3_aa: CASSETGDLTETQYF
d_call: TRBD1
v_call: TRBV9
j_call: TRBJ2-5
clone_size: .

cdr3_nt: TGTGCCAGCAGCTTGGACAGGGGGATTAGGGGTAGCAATCAGCCCCAGCATTTT
cdr3_aa: CASSLDRGIRGSNQPQHF
d_call: TRBD1
v_call: TRBV13
j_call: TRBJ1-5
clone_size: .

cdr3_nt: TGCGCCAGCAGCACCGGGACAGGTGTCATCCAAGAGACCCAGTACTTC
cdr3_aa: CASSTGTGVIQETQYF
d_call: TRBD1
v_call: TRBV5-1
j_call: TRBJ2-5
clone_size: .

cdr3_nt: TGTGCCAGCAGTTTAGTCCAGCGGAGAAAGGTCACAGATACGCAGTATTTT
cdr3_aa: CASSLVQRRKVTDTQYF
d_call: .
v_call: TRBV27
j_call: TRBJ2-3
clone_size: .

cdr3_nt: TGTGCCTGGAGTGGTGTAGAAGTTGACCTCCAATTCTATGGCTACACCTTC
cdr3_aa: CAWSGVEVDLQFYGYTF
d_call: .
v_call: TRBV30
j_call: TRBJ1-2
clone_size: .

cdr3_nt: TGCAGCGCTGCCCGGACGGAGAACACTGAAGCTTTCTTT
cdr3_aa: CSAARTENTEAFF
d_call: .
v_call: TRBV29-1
j_call: TRBJ1-1
clone_size: .

cdr3_nt: TGTGCCAGTAGTAACAGGGCCCCTAATCAGCCCCAGCATTTT
cdr3_aa: CASSNRAPNQPQHF
d_call: .
v_call: TRBV19
j_call: TRBJ1-5
clone_size: .

cdr3_nt: TGTGCCTGGAGTCCAAGGGAGTCCGGAGGGCAGTACTTC
cdr3_aa: CAWSPRESGGQYF
d_call: .
v_call: TRBV30
j_call: TRBJ2-5
clone_size: .

cdr3_nt: TGTGCCAGCAGCTTAGTAGCAGGGGAGGACGAGCAGTACTTC
cdr3_aa: CASSLVAGEDEQYF
d_call: .
v_call: TRBV7-8
j_call: TRBJ2-7
clone_size: .

cdr3_nt: TGTGCCAGCAGTAGACAGTGGGGGGGCTCGGCTCAGGAAGCTTTCTTT
cdr3_aa: CASSRQWGGSAQEAFF
d_call: .
v_call: TRBV2
j_call: TRBJ1-1
clone_size: once

cdr3_nt: TGTGCCAGCAGCTTGGACAGGTGGAATCAGCCCCAGCATTTT
cdr3_aa: CASSLDRWNQPQHF
d_call: TRBD1
v_call: TRBV6-1
j_call: TRBJ1-5
clone_size: once

cdr3_nt: TGTGCCAGCAGTGCAGAGGGGTTGGATTCACCCCTCCACTTT
cdr3_aa: CASSAEGLDSPLHF
d_call: .
v_call: TRBV2
j_call: TRBJ1-6
clone_size: few

cdr3_nt: TGTGCCAGCAGCTTAGGGGGGAGAAATAGTGACGAGCAGTACTTC
cdr3_aa: CASSLGGRNSDEQYF
d_call: .
v_call: TRBV11-2
j_call: TRBJ2-7
clone_size: .

cdr3_nt: TGTGCCAGCAGTTTATCAGGGGGGAGCAATCAGCCCCAGCATTTT
cdr3_aa: CASSLSGGSNQPQHF
d_call: .
v_call: TRBV27
j_call: TRBJ1-5
clone_size: .

cdr3_nt: TGTGCCAGCAAGGCAGGGGAAGCTTTCTTT
cdr3_aa: CASKAGEAFF
d_call: .
v_call: TRBV2
j_call: TRBJ1-1
clone_size: .

cdr3_nt: TGTGCCAGCAGCAGGGGGACAGGAGCCGGGGAGCTGTTTTTT
cdr3_aa: CASSRGTGAGELFF
d_call: TRBD1
v_call: TRBV7-2
j_call: TRBJ2-2
clone_size: once

cdr3_nt: TGTGCCAGCTCACCAAACCGGGACAGGATTGGGCAGTACTTC
cdr3_aa: CASSPNRDRIGQYF
d_call: TRBD1
v_call: TRBV18
j_call: TRBJ2-7
clone_size: .

cdr3_nt: TGTGCCAGCAGCCCCCCGACCGGGGTTCCACACTCCTACGAGCAGTACTTC
cdr3_aa: CASSPPTGVPHSYEQYF
d_call: .
v_call: TRBV7-3
j_call: TRBJ2-7
clone_size: .

cdr3_nt: TGTGCCAGCAGCTTAAATCGGGGAACAAGCACAGATACGCAGTATTTT
cdr3_aa: CASSLNRGTSTDTQYF
d_call: .
v_call: TRBV11-2
j_call: TRBJ2-3
clone_size: .

cdr3_nt: TGCAGCGTTGTCGTTCATAGGGCAGGGGGTCCGGGCGAGCAGTACTTC
cdr3_aa: CSVVVHRAGGPGEQYF
d_call: TRBD1
v_call: TRBV29-1
j_call: TRBJ2-7
clone_size: .

cdr3_nt: TGTGCCAGCAGTTGGGGCAGGGAAGAGGATGGCTACACCTTC
cdr3_aa: CASSWGREEDGYTF
d_call: .
v_call: TRBV6-5
j_call: TRBJ1-2
clone_size: .

cdr3_nt: TGTGCCACCTGGCGGGCCACCGGGGAGCTGTTTTTT
cdr3_aa: CATWRATGELFF
d_call: .
v_call: TRBV2
j_call: TRBJ2-2
clone_size: .

cdr3_nt: TGTGCCAGTAGTCCGGCCAATCAGGGGACCTACGTGCAGTACTTC
cdr3_aa: CASSPANQGTYVQYF
d_call: .
v_call: TRBV19
j_call: TRBJ2-7
clone_size: .

cdr3_nt: TGTGCCAGCTACGGACAGACGAACACCGGGGAGCTGTTTTTT
cdr3_aa: CASYGQTNTGELFF
d_call: .
v_call: TRBV18
j_call: TRBJ2-2
clone_size: .

cdr3_nt: TGTGCCAGCAGCGTGGGACAGTCAACTAACTATGGCTACACCTTC
cdr3_aa: CASSVGQSTNYGYTF
d_call: TRBD1
v_call: TRBV9
j_call: TRBJ1-2
clone_size: .

cdr3_nt: TGTGCCAGCAGCATCGGACAGGAGAATCAGCCCCAGCATTTT
cdr3_aa: CASSIGQENQPQHF
d_call: TRBD1
v_call: TRBV19
j_call: TRBJ1-5
clone_size: few